This TCR beta chain was sequenced during a study of blood T cell repertoires in COVID-19. About the research overall: From the United States, Italy and Spain came samples of acute and convalescent COVID-19. PBMCs, B-cell-depleted T cells, or T cells provided the cDNA or gDNA that made up the material.

Per the authors' pipeline: Counts of nucleated cells, estimated from reference gene primer amplification, were obtained. TCRdb's copy holds only in-frame clones and misses some; the assay was immunoSEQ multiplex PCR. The V and J calls and the clone size are those of that table, but D and trimming were determined from the DNA. The repertoire has about 180,000 clones, 80% to 90% of them found once; the top ten carry around 8.6%. The sequence derives from a man aged 50-60 years with active or convalescent COVID-19. Sequenced: peripheral blood.

CDR3 residues: CASSLWTGTSTDTQYF. The CDR3 DNA reads as TGTGCCAGCAGTTTATGGACAGGAACCTCGACAGATACGCAGTATTTT. This chain connects TRBV28 to TRBJ2-3; tentatively, D is TRBD1 (6 bases). This CDR3 contains 16 residues. V was trimmed by 0 bases and J by 3 bases, leaving 13 bases between them. Per germline, CDR1 MDHEN and CDR2 SYDVKM. Combining the CDR3 with reference TRBV28 and TRBJ2-3 gives the whole variable domain DVKVTQSSRYLVKRTGEKVFLECVQDMDHENMFWYRQDPGLGLRLIYFSYDVKMKEKGDIPEGYSVSREKKERFSLILESASTNQTSMYLCASSLWTGTSTDTQYFGPGTRLTVL.